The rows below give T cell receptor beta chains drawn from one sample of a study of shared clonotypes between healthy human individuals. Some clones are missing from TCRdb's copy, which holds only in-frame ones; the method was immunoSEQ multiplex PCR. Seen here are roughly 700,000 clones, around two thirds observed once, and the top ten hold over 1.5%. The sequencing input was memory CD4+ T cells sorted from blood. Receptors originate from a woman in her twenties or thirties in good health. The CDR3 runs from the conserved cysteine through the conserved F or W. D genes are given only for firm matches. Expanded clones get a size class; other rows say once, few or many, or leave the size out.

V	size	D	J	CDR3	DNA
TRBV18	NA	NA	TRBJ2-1	CASSSTVGSGDEQFF	TGTGCCAGCTCGTCGACGGTCGGATCGGGCGATGAGCAGTTCTTC
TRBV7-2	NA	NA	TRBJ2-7	CASSPQGGDEQYF	TGTGCCAGCAGCCCACAGGGCGGGGACGAGCAGTACTTC
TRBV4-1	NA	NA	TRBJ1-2	CASSQVREMGGYTF	TGCGCCAGCAGCCAAGTTCGAGAAATGGGAGGCTACACCTTC
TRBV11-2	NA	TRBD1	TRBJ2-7	CASSPRQGAGEQYF	TGTGCCAGCAGCCCCCGACAGGGGGCGGGGGAGCAGTACTTC
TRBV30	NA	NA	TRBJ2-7	CAWPRTVGVSYF	TGTGCCTGGCCAAGGACAGTCGGTGTTTCGTACTTC
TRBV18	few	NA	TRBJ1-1	CASSPTDMGEGHTEAFF	TGTGCCAGCTCACCAACGGACATGGGGGAAGGGCACACTGAAGCTTTCTTT
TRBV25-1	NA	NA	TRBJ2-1	CASGSGQDSYNEQFF	TGTGCCAGCGGTAGCGGCCAGGATTCCTACAATGAGCAGTTCTTC
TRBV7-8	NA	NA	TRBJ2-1	CASSLVWGTDNEQFF	TGTGCCAGCAGCTTAGTGTGGGGGACGGACAATGAGCAGTTCTTC
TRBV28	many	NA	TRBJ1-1	CASSWGAENTEAFF	TGTGCCAGCAGTTGGGGCGCGGAGAACACTGAAGCTTTCTTT
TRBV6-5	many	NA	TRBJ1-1	CASRSTGQGAFF	TGTGCCAGCAGGTCGACAGGTCAGGGAGCTTTCTTT
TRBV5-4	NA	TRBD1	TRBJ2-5	CASSTGTAQETQYF	TGTGCCAGCAGCACAGGGACAGCCCAAGAGACCCAGTACTTC
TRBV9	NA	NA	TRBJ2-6	CASSGRRLQDNVLTF	TGTGCCAGCAGCGGACGTAGATTACAAGACAACGTCCTGACTTTC
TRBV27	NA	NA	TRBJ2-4	CASRGADRNIQYF	TGTGCCAGCAGGGGGGCGGACAGAAACATTCAGTACTTC
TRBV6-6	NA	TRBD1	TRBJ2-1	CASSYRGQGNEQFF	TGTGCCAGCAGTTACCGGGGACAGGGCAATGAGCAGTTCTTC
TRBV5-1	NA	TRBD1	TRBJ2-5	CASSFLGTGSETQYF	TGCGCCAGCAGCTTCTTGGGGACAGGGAGCGAGACCCAGTACTTC
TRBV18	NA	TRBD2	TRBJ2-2	CASSPGTTTGELFF	TGTGCCAGCTCACCTGGGACTACCACCGGGGAGCTGTTTTTT
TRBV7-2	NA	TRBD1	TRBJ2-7	CASSARQGAREQYF	TGTGCCAGCAGCGCCCGACAGGGGGCGAGAGAGCAGTACTTC
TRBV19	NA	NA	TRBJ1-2	CASSNEGFVRGYTF	TGTGCCAGTAGTAATGAGGGATTCGTTCGAGGCTACACCTTC
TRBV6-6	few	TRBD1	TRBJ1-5	CASSSGGAGNQPQHF	TGTGCCAGCAGTTCAGGGGGCGCGGGCAATCAGCCCCAGCATTTT
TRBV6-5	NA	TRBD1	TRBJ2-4	CASSLAGQGTQYF	TGTGCCAGCAGTTTAGCGGGACAGGGGACTCAGTACTTC
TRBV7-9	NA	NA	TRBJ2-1	CASSFRAGQSYNEQFF	TGTGCCAGCAGTTTCCGGGCGGGACAGAGCTACAATGAGCAGTTCTTC
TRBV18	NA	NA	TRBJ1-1	CASSPNLMNTEAFF	TGTGCCAGCTCGCCGAACCTGATGAACACTGAAGCTTTCTTT
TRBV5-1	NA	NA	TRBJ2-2	CASSQGRDSITNTGELFF	TGCGCCAGCAGCCAAGGTAGGGACTCCATCACGAACACCGGGGAGCTGTTTTTT
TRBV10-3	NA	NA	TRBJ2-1	CAISESGIEQFF	TGTGCCATCAGTGAGTCCGGCATTGAGCAGTTCTTC
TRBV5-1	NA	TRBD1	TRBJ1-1	CASSFGTGETEAFF	TGCGCCAGCAGCTTCGGGACAGGGGAGACTGAAGCTTTCTTT
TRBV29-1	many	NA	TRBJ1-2	CSVTASRDNTF	TGCAGCGTTACCGCCTCGAGGGACAATACCTTC
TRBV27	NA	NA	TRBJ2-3	CASREFVADTQYF	TGTGCCAGCAGGGAGTTCGTCGCAGATACGCAGTATTTT
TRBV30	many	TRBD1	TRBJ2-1	CAWSLTGGYNEQFF	TGTGCCTGGAGTCTGACAGGGGGCTACAATGAGCAGTTCTTC
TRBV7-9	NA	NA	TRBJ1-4	CASANEKLFF	TGTGCCTCAGCTAATGAAAAACTGTTTTTT
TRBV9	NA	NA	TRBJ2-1	CASSVSPSYNEQFF	TGTGCCAGCAGCGTATCGCCTAGCTACAATGAGCAGTTCTTC
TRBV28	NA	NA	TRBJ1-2	CASTRAGNGPSYGYTF	TGTGCCAGCACTCGGGCAGGGAATGGACCCTCCTATGGCTACACCTTC
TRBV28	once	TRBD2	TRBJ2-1	CASRNWREGTTEQFF	TGTGCCAGCAGAAATTGGCGGGAGGGGACAACTGAGCAGTTCTTC
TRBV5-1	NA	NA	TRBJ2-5	CASSPAQGGHVETQYF	TGCGCCAGCAGCCCGGCGCAGGGCGGGCATGTAGAGACCCAGTACTTC
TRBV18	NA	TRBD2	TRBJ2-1	CASSPPRLANNEQFF	TGTGCCAGCTCACCACCGAGACTAGCGAACAATGAGCAGTTCTTC
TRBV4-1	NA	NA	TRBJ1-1	CASSQESANTEAFF	TGCGCCAGCAGCCAAGAGTCGGCGAACACTGAAGCTTTCTTT
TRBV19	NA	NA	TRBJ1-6	CASSISTGIHSPLHF	TGTGCCAGTAGTATTTCAACAGGGATTCATTCACCCCTCCACTTT
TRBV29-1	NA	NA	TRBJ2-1	CSVEDRGNGLF	TGCAGCGTTGAAGATCGCGGCAACGGGCTCTTC
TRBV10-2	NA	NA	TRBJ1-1	CASSAANTEAFF	TGCGCCAGCAGCGCGGCGAACACTGAAGCTTTCTTT
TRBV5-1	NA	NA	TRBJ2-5	CASSLGPRESGETQYF	TGCGCCAGCAGCTTGGGGCCCAGGGAATCTGGGGAGACCCAGTACTTC
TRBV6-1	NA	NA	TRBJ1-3	CASSERRVSGNTIYF	TGTGCCAGCAGTGAACGCAGAGTCTCTGGAAACACCATATATTTT